The 10 T cell receptor beta chains below come from one sample, sequenced in a study of T cell repertoires in cytomegalovirus infection. In TCRdb, the reads were re-called with MiXCR into one record per CDR3 protein. The table has 450,000 to 550,000 distinct CDR3 sequences, more than 15% seen once; the top ten hold about 24%. The sequenced sample was CD8+ T cells from PBMCs. Every receptor here comes from a human donor in good health (CMV status not recorded). Some clones in this sample may be carry-over from other donors' samples.

Ten or more counts support this clonotype. The gene calls are TRBV10-3 and TRBJ2-3, with 9 bases matching TRBD2. CDR1 is ENHRY and CDR2 is SYGVKD in the germline V gene. V trimming: 0 bases; J trimming: 2 bases; junction bases outside the gene matches: 6. The CDR3 totals 17 residues. This CDR3 is CAISESNLAGFTDTQYF. The CDR3 DNA is TGTGCCATCAGTGAGTCAAATCTAGCGGGATTCACAGATACGCAGTATTTT.

V gene TRBV7-9 combines with J gene TRBJ1-2; D may be TRBD1 (6 bases). The CDR3 consists of 14 residues. V was trimmed by 5 bases and J by 8 bases, leaving 18 bases between them. CDR1 is SEHNR, CDR2 FQNEAQ, per germline (reference sequence). CDR3 protein: CASSNRGGGVGYTF. The CDR3 bases are TGTGCCAGCAGCAATAGAGGGGGAGGGGTCGGCTACACCTTC. The whole variable domain, filled in from reference TRBV7-9 and TRBJ1-2, reads DTGVSQNPRHKITKRGQNVTFRCDPISEHNRLYWYRQTLGQGPEFLTYFQNEAQLEKSRLLSDRFSAERPKGSFSTLEIQRTEQGDSAMYLCASSNRGGGVGYTFGSGTRLTVV.

This clonotype was seen at least ten times. J is TRBJ1-1 and V is TRBV11-2; 7 bases are shared with TRBD1. The germline gives CDR1 SGHAT, CDR2 FQNNGV. The CDR3 sequence is 15 residues long. J gave up 3 bases and V 5 bases, and 9 bases lay outside the gene matches. The CDR3 reads CASSPRQGYDTEAFF. DNA for the CDR3: TGTGCCAGCAGCCCTAGACAGGGCTACGACACTGAAGCTTTCTTT.

V gene TRBV18 combines with J gene TRBJ2-7; the D is unclear. The V gene lost 0 bases and the J gene lost 1 base, with 4 bases spanning the gap. The CDR3 is 13 amino acids. CDR1 and CDR2 from the germline V gene are KGHSH and LQKENI. The chain's CDR3 is CASSPPISYEQYF. DNA for the CDR3: TGTGCCAGCTCACCACCAATATCCTACGAGCAGTACTTC.

This clonotype was seen more than once but under ten times. This sequence joins TRBV19 and TRBJ1-2; D is perhaps TRBD1 (5 bases). Germline V gene data show CDR1 as LNHDA and CDR2 as SQIVND (reference sequence). This CDR3 comprises 13 residues. The V end was cut by 10 bases, the J end by 0 bases, with 12 bases between. CDR3 loop: CATSLRANYGYTF. The CDR3 nucleotides are TGTGCCACCTCCCTCAGGGCTAACTATGGCTACACCTTC.

With respect to this clonotype: One end of the junction varies from germline; a read error may be responsible. The J gene is TRBJ2-5, the V gene TRBV7-7; 7 bases are shared with TRBD2. CDR3 length: 14 amino acids. Germline V gene data show CDR1 as SSHAT and CDR2 as FNYEAQ (reference sequence). CDR3 nucleotides: TGTGCTAGCAGCACCAGGACGGGGGGAGAGACCCAGTACTTC. It encodes CASSTRTGGETQYF.

Note on this clonotype: Given the absence of the conserved phenylalanine or tryptophan at the CDR3 end, a read error is likely. This chain connects TRBV7-9 to TRBJ2-7; D not resolved. The germline V and J ends were trimmed by 5 bases and 3 bases, with 11 bases remaining between them. The CDR3 is made up of 13 amino acids. Germline CDR1 SEHNR, CDR2 FQNEAQ (reference sequence). This CDR3 is CASSPKSYYEQYL. The CDR3 region has the DNA TGTGCCAGCAGCCCAAAGAGCTACTACGAGCAGTACTTA.

This clonotype came up many times. The chain has TRBV7-2 and TRBJ2-3; TRBD2 aligns across 9 bases. The V and J ends lost 5 bases and 4 bases, in that order; junction bases with no gene match: 7. This CDR3 region has 15 residues. Germline loops: CDR1 SGHTA, CDR2 FQGNSA. CDR3 sequence (DNA): TGTGCCAGCAGCCCGTCTAGCGGGACGGCAGATACGCAGTATTTT. Its translation: CASSPSSGTADTQYF.

This clonotype was seen only a few times. V usage is TRBV27 and J usage is TRBJ2-1; D unclear. Trimming shortened V by 6 bases and J by 0 bases, and 9 bases separated the two germline ends. CDR1 and CDR2 from the germline V gene are MNHEY and SMNVEV (reference sequence). The CDR3 runs 14 residues. CDR3 in amino acids: CASSVAYSYNEQFF. CDR3 DNA sequence: TGTGCCAGCAGCGTTGCGTACTCCTACAATGAGCAGTTCTTC.

The V and J genes are TRBV9 and TRBJ2-3; tentatively, D is TRBD2 (6 bases). The CDR3 consists of 15 residues. Germline CDR1 reads SGDLS; CDR2 reads YYNGEE. V was pared by 2 bases and J by 0 bases, with 10 bases between. CDR3: CASSVVGGSTDTQYF. In nucleotides, the CDR3 is TGTGCCAGCAGCGTCGTGGGGGGTAGCACAGATACGCAGTATTTT.